This T cell receptor (beta chain) comes out of a study of identical twins. General study findings and limits: There was an excess of low generation probability in the out-of-frame alpha sequences that twins shared.

A note on this clonotype: The antigen is not known.

V lost 0 bases and J 7 bases, leaving 17 bases between the germline ends. The CDR3 is 15 amino acids. Germline-derived CDR1 and CDR2 are SGHDT and YYEEEE. TCRdb fed the 5' RACE reads into MiXCR, producing one record per CDR3 protein. Of some 660,000 distinct CDR3 sequences listed, 8.6% are singletons. The same data also went into a second study, on yellow fever vaccine responses in identical twins. In that study: On the reported evidence, twins' vaccine T cell responses seemed partly convergent and partly personalized.

Sequencing was performed on PBMCs. This chain links TRBV5-6 with TRBJ2-7; D unclear. The sequence came from a woman under 30 in good health. CDR3 nucleotide sequence: TGTGCCAGCAGCTTGGGGGGATACCTACTTGGGGAGCAGTACTTC. As protein: CASSLGGYLLGEQYF. Complete variable domain (other parts from reference TRBV5-6 and TRBJ2-7): DAGVTQSPTHLIKTRGQQVTLRCSPKSGHDTVSWYQQALGQGPQFIFQYYEEEERQRGNFPDRFSGHQFPNYSSELNVNALLLGDSALYLCASSLGGYLLGEQYFGPGTRLTVT.